A selection of T cell receptor beta chains follows, all from one sample in a study of response to subunit inactivated influenza vaccine. TCRdb itself ran the RT-PCR reads through MiXCR, one entry per CDR3 protein. The sample carries 650,000 to 850,000 distinct CDR3 sequences, roughly 13% recorded once. The sample consisted of PBMCs from blood, taken approximately 15 days before vaccination. These receptors originate from a man in his fifties or sixties who received an inactivated influenza vaccine. CDR3s include the opening cysteine and the closing phenylalanine or tryptophan. The D gene is left open where the match is weak. Expanded clones get a size class; other rows say once, few or many, or leave the size out.

J	D	V	size	DNA	CDR3
TRBJ2-1	TRBD1	TRBV20-1	many	TGCAGTGCCTACAGGGGGACAGGATCAAGGATCAATGAGCAGTTCTTC	CSAYRGTGSRINEQFF
TRBJ2-6	NA	TRBV2	NA	TGTGCCAGCGGGTTGGGGCCTGGGGCCAACGTCCTGACTTTC	CASGLGPGANVLTF
TRBJ2-3	TRBD2	TRBV5-6	few	TGTGCCAGCAGCTTACGGACTAGCGGGAGTTCCTTCACAGATACGCAGTATTTT	CASSLRTSGSSFTDTQYF
TRBJ2-2	NA	TRBV5-1	NA	TGCGCCAGCAGCCAGGGACTTGGAGACGGGGAGCTGTTTTTT	CASSQGLGDGELFF
TRBJ2-5	NA	TRBV7-2	few	TGTGCCAGCAGCCAAAGGCAGGGTCGAGAGACCCAGTACTTC	CASSQRQGRETQYF
TRBJ1-2	NA	TRBV6-1	NA	TGTGCCAGCAGTGAATTCCAGGACCGAGCCGGAGGCTACACCTTC	CASSEFQDRAGGYTF
TRBJ2-7	NA	TRBV5-1	few	TGCGCCAGCAGCTTGGCCGGGGACACTACCTACGAGCAGTACTTC	CASSLAGDTTYEQYF
TRBJ1-5	TRBD1	TRBV10-3	few	TGTGCCATCAGTGACAGGGCCAACACTGGACAGGGAAGACAGCCCCAGCATTTT	CAISDRANTGQGRQPQHF
TRBJ2-1	NA	TRBV7-2	few	TGTGCCAGCAGCCCCGTTAGGATGGGGAATGAGCAGTTCTTC	CASSPVRMGNEQFF
TRBJ2-5	TRBD2	TRBV7-2	NA	TGTGCCAGCAGCTTACAGCGGGGGGGCCAAGAGACCCAGTACTTC	CASSLQRGGQETQYF
TRBJ2-2	NA	TRBV4-1	few	TGCGCCAGCAGCCCCCATTACAGGGACGGGGAGCTGTTTTTT	CASSPHYRDGELFF
TRBJ1-2	TRBD1	TRBV5-1	NA	TGCGCCAGCAGCTCAGGCCAGACAGGGGGATCTGGCTACACCTTC	CASSSGQTGGSGYTF
TRBJ2-2	TRBD1	TRBV5-1	NA	TGCGCCAGCAGCACCAGGACAGGGGCGGAATCCGGGGAGCTGATTTTT	CASSTRTGAESGELIF
TRBJ2-7	TRBD2	TRBV24-1	few	TGTGCCACCAGTGATTCCTCTGTCGGCGGGAGCTCCTACGAGCAGTACTTC	CATSDSSVGGSSYEQYF